The clone carrying this T cell receptor beta chain was seen a handful of times. The CDR3 totals 15 residues. V gave up 5 bases and J gave up 3 bases; unmatched junction bases: 5. Germline-derived CDR1 and CDR2 are SEHNR and FQNEAQ (reference sequence). These data belong to a study of T cell responses to AZD1222 COVID-19 vaccine. Sequencing used immunoSEQ multiplex PCR; TCRdb keeps in-frame clones, though not all of them. Of 95,000 to 100,000 clones detected, approximately 84% appear once; the ten largest clones hold 13% to 15%. Sequenced material: peripheral blood, taken 28 days after the second AZD1222 dose. The rearrangement joins TRBV7-9 to TRBJ1-5; TRBD1 agrees at 9 bases. This receptor was obtained from an adult who received the AZD1222 COVID-19 vaccine. The chain's CDR3 is CASSPGQGANQPQHF. The DNA for the CDR3 is TGTGCCAGCAGCCCGGGACAGGGCGCCAATCAGCCCCAGCATTTT. The full variable domain, completed using reference TRBV7-9 and TRBJ1-5, is DTGVSQNPRHKITKRGQNVTFRCDPISEHNRLYWYRQTLGQGPEFLTYFQNEAQLEKSRLLSDRFSAERPKGSFSTLEIQRTEQGDSAMYLCASSPGQGANQPQHFGDGTRLSIL.